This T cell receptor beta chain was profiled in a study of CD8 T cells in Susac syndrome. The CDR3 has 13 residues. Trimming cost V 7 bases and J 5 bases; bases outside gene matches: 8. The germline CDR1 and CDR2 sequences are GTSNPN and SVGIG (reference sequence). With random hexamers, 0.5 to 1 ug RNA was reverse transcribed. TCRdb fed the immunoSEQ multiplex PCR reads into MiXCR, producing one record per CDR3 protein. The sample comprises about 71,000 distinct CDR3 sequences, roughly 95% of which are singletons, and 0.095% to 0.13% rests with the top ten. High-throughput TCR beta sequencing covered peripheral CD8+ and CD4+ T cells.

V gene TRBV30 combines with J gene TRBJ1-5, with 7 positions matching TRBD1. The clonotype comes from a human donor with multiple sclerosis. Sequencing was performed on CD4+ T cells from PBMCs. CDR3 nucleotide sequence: TGTGCCTTCCAGGGGGGTGGAGATCAGCCCCAGCATTTT. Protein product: CAFQGGGDQPQHF.